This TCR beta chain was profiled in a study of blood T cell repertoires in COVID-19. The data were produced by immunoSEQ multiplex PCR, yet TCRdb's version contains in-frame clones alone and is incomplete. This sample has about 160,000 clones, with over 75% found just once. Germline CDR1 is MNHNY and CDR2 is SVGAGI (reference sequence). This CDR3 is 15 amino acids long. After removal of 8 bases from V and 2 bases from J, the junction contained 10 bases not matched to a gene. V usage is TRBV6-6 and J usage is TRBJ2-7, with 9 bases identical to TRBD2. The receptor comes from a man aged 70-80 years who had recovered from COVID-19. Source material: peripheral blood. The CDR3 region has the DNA TGTGCCAGCGGCAATAGCGGGAGAACCACCTACGAGCAGTACTTC. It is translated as CASGNSGRTTYEQYF.